Listed below are T cell receptor beta chains from one sample, sequenced in a study of T-cell memory formation after mild COVID-19. TCRdb itself ran the 5' RACE reads through MiXCR, one entry per CDR3 protein. This sample yields roughly 350,000 distinct CDR3 sequences, of which approximately 21% are seen a single time; roughly an eighth belongs to the top ten. The sample consisted of PBMCs or a T cell subset sorted from them (not recorded which). The origin of the receptors is an adult woman who had mild COVID-19 (a few samples of this study predate the infection). Cell type and time point are not known. Each CDR3 is given with its conserved first and last residue. The D gene is left open where the match is weak. Only some rows state a clone size, as once, few, many or a class for expanded clones.

V gene	clone size	D gene	J gene	CDR3 protein	CDR3 DNA
TRBV12-3/TRBV12-4	few	NA	TRBJ2-1	CASSFGDSYNEQFF	TGTGCCAGCAGTTTCGGGGACTCCTACAATGAGCAGTTCTTC
TRBV12-3/TRBV12-4	many	NA	TRBJ2-6	CASSFSGANVLTF	TGTGCCAGCAGCTTCTCTGGGGCCAACGTCCTGACTTTC
TRBV5-6	NA	NA	TRBJ2-5	CASSPRGDQETQYF	TGTGCCAGCAGCCCACGCGGGGACCAAGAGACCCAGTACTTC
TRBV4-2	few	NA	TRBJ2-3	CASSQNVVASSTDTQYF	TGTGCCAGCAGCCAGAACGTAGTAGCAAGTAGCACAGATACGCAGTATTTT
TRBV2	NA	NA	TRBJ2-5	CASSGDRQETQYF	TGTGCCAGCAGTGGGGACCGCCAAGAGACCCAGTACTTC
TRBV12-3/TRBV12-4	NA	TRBD1	TRBJ1-2	CASREHRGNYGYTF	TGTGCCAGCAGGGAGCACAGGGGAAACTATGGCTACACCTTC
TRBV14	few	NA	TRBJ1-1	CASSHKGGSDEAFF	TGTGCCAGCAGCCATAAGGGGGGTAGTGATGAAGCTTTCTTT
TRBV18	NA	TRBD2	TRBJ2-7	CASSPPTSGRNEQYF	TGTGCCAGCTCACCACCGACTAGCGGGAGGAACGAGCAGTACTTC
TRBV6-2/TRBV6-3	NA	TRBD2	TRBJ2-6	CAVKTSAHLSSGANVLTF	TGTGCCGTCAAGACTAGCGCGCATCTTAGCTCTGGGGCCAACGTCCTGACTTTC
TRBV27	few	TRBD1	TRBJ2-2	CASSLSRTGWPGELFF	TGTGCCAGCAGTTTATCCCGGACAGGGTGGCCCGGGGAGCTGTTTTTT
TRBV4-1	many	NA	TRBJ1-1	CASSQDNGGSEAFF	TGCGCCAGCAGCCAAGATAACGGGGGGTCTGAAGCTTTCTTT
TRBV29-1	few	TRBD1	TRBJ2-7	CSVSGTVVYEQYF	TGCAGCGTCTCCGGGACAGTAGTATACGAGCAGTACTTC
TRBV29-1	NA	TRBD2	TRBJ2-7	CSGRGGETYEQYF	TGCAGCGGGCGCGGGGGGGAAACCTACGAGCAGTACTTC
TRBV12-3/TRBV12-4	few	TRBD1	TRBJ1-2	CASSLAGQANYGYTF	TGTGCCAGCAGTTTAGCGGGACAGGCTAACTATGGCTACACCTTC
TRBV20-1	NA	NA	TRBJ1-5	CSARAGVRQPQHF	TGCAGTGCCCGAGCGGGGGTTAGGCAGCCCCAGCATTTT
TRBV7-6	NA	NA	TRBJ1-3	CASSFRGGGNTIYF	TGTGCCAGCAGCTTTCGCGGCGGGGGAAACACCATATATTTT
TRBV7-6	NA	NA	TRBJ1-1	CASSLVDGAGTEAFF	TGTGCCAGCAGCTTAGTGGACGGGGCAGGCACTGAAGCTTTCTTT
TRBV11-2	NA	NA	TRBJ2-7	CASSLTPGLQSGEQYF	TGTGCCAGCAGCTTAACTCCGGGACTCCAGAGCGGTGAGCAGTACTTC
TRBV28	NA	NA	TRBJ2-7	CASSFLDEQYF	TGTGCCAGCAGTTTTCTCGACGAGCAGTACTTC
TRBV7-2	few	TRBD2	TRBJ2-1	CASSSSGSLSYNEQFF	TGTGCCAGCAGCTCTAGCGGGAGTCTATCCTACAATGAGCAGTTCTTC
TRBV5-1	NA	TRBD2	TRBJ2-7	CASSLRATSGTHEQYF	TGCGCCAGCAGCTTGAGGGCTACTAGCGGGACTCACGAGCAGTACTTC
TRBV6-2/TRBV6-3	NA	TRBD2	TRBJ2-1	CASSYRHVPGLAGYTYNEQFF	TGTGCCAGCAGTTACAGGCACGTCCCGGGACTAGCGGGGTATACCTACAATGAGCAGTTCTTC
TRBV29-1	NA	TRBD1	TRBJ2-1	CSGGGSAENEQFF	TGCAGCGGAGGGGGCAGCGCCGAAAATGAGCAGTTCTTC
TRBV4-3	NA	NA	TRBJ1-1	CASSQDQEEYTEAFF	TGCGCCAGCAGCCAAGATCAGGAGGAGTACACTGAAGCTTTCTTT
TRBV4-1	few	NA	TRBJ2-2	CASSQALAGELFF	TGCGCCAGCAGCCAAGCATTAGCCGGGGAGCTGTTTTTT
TRBV20-1	few	TRBD2	TRBJ2-3	CSAREAGERRLVYTQYF	TGCAGTGCTAGAGAAGCGGGAGAGAGGCGACTAGTTTATACGCAGTATTTT
TRBV5-1	few	NA	TRBJ2-7	CASSYLPLYEQYF	TGCGCCAGCAGCTACCTCCCCCTCTACGAGCAGTACTTC
TRBV11-3	NA	NA	TRBJ2-1	CASTLTVHNEQFF	TGTGCCAGCACCCTAACGGTCCACAATGAGCAGTTCTTC
TRBV4-1	NA	TRBD2	TRBJ2-1	CASSQGLSGGSYNEQFF	TGCGCCAGCAGCCAGGGCCTTAGCGGGGGTTCCTACAATGAGCAGTTCTTC
TRBV10-3	many	NA	TRBJ1-2	CAINQGRDGYTF	TGTGCCATCAATCAGGGTCGTGATGGCTACACCTTC
TRBV24-1	few	NA	TRBJ2-3	CATSDLEDTQYF	TGTGCCACCAGTGATTTGGAAGATACGCAGTATTTT
TRBV5-1	many	NA	TRBJ2-3	CASGYSSTDTQYF	TGCGCCAGCGGTTATAGCTCCACAGATACGCAGTATTTT
TRBV7-3	few	TRBD2	TRBJ2-3	CASSLSNTGTSGISTDTQYF	TGTGCCAGCAGCTTATCCAACACCGGGACTAGCGGGATCAGCACAGATACGCAGTATTTT
TRBV7-2	once	NA	TRBJ1-5	CASSLAQGRIRQPQHF	TGTGCCAGCAGCTTAGCGCAGGGGCGGATCAGGCAGCCCCAGCATTTT
TRBV4-1	NA	TRBD1	TRBJ1-1	CASSRGQANTEAFF	TGCGCCAGCAGCCGGGGACAGGCCAACACTGAAGCTTTCTTT
TRBV24-1	NA	NA	TRBJ2-7	CATSSPTVGDSYEQYF	TGTGCCACCAGCTCCCCTACTGTAGGGGATAGCTACGAGCAGTACTTC
TRBV6-6	NA	TRBD1	TRBJ2-3	CASSLQGSSSTDTQYF	TGTGCCAGCAGTTTACAGGGGTCGTCTAGCACAGATACGCAGTATTTT
TRBV7-6	NA	TRBD1	TRBJ1-4	CASSLAPTGGQEKLFF	TGTGCCAGCAGCTTAGCCCCGACAGGGGGTCAGGAAAAACTGTTTTTT
TRBV15	NA	NA	TRBJ1-2	CATSNGGNYGYTF	TGTGCCACCAGCAATGGCGGAAACTATGGCTACACCTTC
TRBV11-2	few	TRBD2	TRBJ2-3	CASSLTPSGGYTDTQYF	TGTGCCAGCAGCTTAACCCCCAGCGGGGGATACACAGATACGCAGTATTTT
TRBV4-2	few	NA	TRBJ2-2	CASRAHENTGELFF	TGTGCCAGCAGGGCACACGAGAACACCGGGGAGCTGTTTTTT